This T cell receptor beta chain appears in the sequencing data of a study of blood T cell repertoires in COVID-19. In the original processing: Amplification of reference gene primers provided the estimated nucleated cell counts. Only in-frame clones appear in the TCRdb table, and some are missing; sequencing was by immunoSEQ multiplex PCR. V, J and clone size derive from that table, while D and trimming were established from the DNA sequence. The sample has tens of thousands of clones; around 83% are singletons. The length of the CDR3 is 18 residues. Germline V gene data show CDR1 as SGHRS and CDR2 as YFSETQ. V shed 3 bases and J 0 bases; nucleotides not matched to a gene: 8.

The sequenced sample consisted of peripheral blood. This TCR derives from a woman aged 60-70 years with acute or convalescent COVID-19. This chain links TRBV5-1 with TRBJ2-3, with 12 bases that match TRBD2. This CDR3 reads CASSSQGLAGASTDTQYF. CDR3 in DNA: TGCGCCAGCAGCTCGCAGGGACTAGCGGGTGCTAGCACAGATACGCAGTATTTT. Supplemented by reference TRBV5-1 and TRBJ2-3, the full variable domain reads KAGVTQTPRYLIKTRGQQVTLSCSPISGHRSVSWYQQTPGQGLQFLFEYFSETQRNKGNFPGRFSGRQFSNSRSEMNVSTLELGDSALYLCASSSQGLAGASTDTQYFGPGTRLTVL.